Listed below are T cell receptor beta chains from one sample, sequenced in a study of blood T cell repertoires in COVID-19. Clones were read by immunoSEQ multiplex PCR, and TCRdb kept only the in-frame ones, dropping some. The sample lists 20,000 or so clones; 86% were seen once. Input material: peripheral blood. The receptor source for this set is a human donor with acute or convalescent COVID-19. The donor label of this sample is uncertain. Each CDR3 is given with its conserved first and last residue. Each record gives: V gene, clone size, D gene, J gene, CDR3 protein, CDR3 DNA. A D gene is named only where the DNA matches it firmly. A clone size is listed for some rows: how often the clone was seen (once, few, many), or a class if it is expanded.

V gene: TRBV18
clone size: NA
D gene: TRBD2
J gene: TRBJ2-7
CDR3 protein: CASTLAADTYEQYF
CDR3 DNA: TGTGCCAGCACTCTAGCGGCAGACACCTACGAGCAGTACTTC

V gene: TRBV5-1
clone size: NA
D gene: TRBD2
J gene: TRBJ2-3
CDR3 protein: CASSLLAGDTDTQYF
CDR3 DNA: TGCGCCAGCAGTCTACTAGCGGGAGACACAGATACGCAGTATTTT

V gene: TRBV12-3/TRBV12-4
clone size: few
D gene: TRBD2
J gene: TRBJ2-1
CDR3 protein: CASAGGSYNEQFF
CDR3 DNA: TGTGCCTCTGCTGGCGGGAGCTACAATGAGCAGTTCTTC

V gene: TRBV5-4
clone size: NA
D gene: TRBD1
J gene: TRBJ2-2
CDR3 protein: CASSLEPQGATGELFF
CDR3 DNA: TGTGCCAGCAGCTTGGAGCCCCAGGGGGCTACCGGGGAGCTGTTTTTT

V gene: TRBV14
clone size: NA
D gene: NA
J gene: TRBJ1-6
CDR3 protein: CASSQAITSGKFNSPLHF
CDR3 DNA: TGTGCCAGCAGCCAAGCCATAACCTCAGGGAAGTTTAATTCACCCCTCCACTTT

V gene: TRBV6-1
clone size: NA
D gene: NA
J gene: TRBJ1-6
CDR3 protein: CASSEPSGGMSSPLHF
CDR3 DNA: TGTGCCAGCAGTGAACCTTCGGGGGGGATGAGTTCACCCCTCCACTTT

V gene: TRBV5-4
clone size: NA
D gene: NA
J gene: TRBJ2-2
CDR3 protein: CASSLVGSTGELFF
CDR3 DNA: TGTGCCAGCAGCTTGGTCGGGTCCACCGGGGAGCTGTTTTTT

V gene: TRBV10-3
clone size: NA
D gene: TRBD1
J gene: TRBJ1-2
CDR3 protein: CAISEGDRGNYGYTF
CDR3 DNA: TGTGCCATCAGTGAAGGGGACAGGGGGAACTATGGCTACACCTTC

V gene: TRBV27
clone size: NA
D gene: NA
J gene: TRBJ1-1
CDR3 protein: CASSLFSTGSSNTEAFF
CDR3 DNA: TGTGCCAGCAGTTTATTCTCTACAGGGTCCTCGAACACTGAAGCTTTCTTT

V gene: TRBV29-1
clone size: NA
D gene: TRBD1
J gene: TRBJ1-2
CDR3 protein: CSVWTGEGGYTF
CDR3 DNA: TGCAGCGTCTGGACAGGGGAGGGTGGCTACACCTTC

V gene: TRBV2
clone size: NA
D gene: TRBD2
J gene: TRBJ2-7
CDR3 protein: CASSEIRAGVGEQYF
CDR3 DNA: TGTGCCAGCAGTGAAATCCGGGCGGGAGTGGGGGAGCAGTACTTC

V gene: TRBV3-1/TRBV3-2
clone size: NA
D gene: TRBD2
J gene: TRBJ2-1
CDR3 protein: CASGAGAGNEQFF
CDR3 DNA: TGTGCCAGCGGAGCGGGAGCGGGCAATGAGCAGTTCTTC

V gene: TRBV7-6
clone size: NA
D gene: NA
J gene: TRBJ2-1
CDR3 protein: CASSPVSRGYNEQFF
CDR3 DNA: TGTGCCAGCAGCCCTGTCTCCCGGGGGTACAATGAGCAGTTCTTC

V gene: TRBV3-1/TRBV3-2
clone size: NA
D gene: TRBD1
J gene: TRBJ2-7
CDR3 protein: CASSRDRASYEQYF
CDR3 DNA: TGTGCCAGCAGCCGGGACAGGGCATCCTACGAGCAGTACTTC

V gene: TRBV5-4
clone size: NA
D gene: NA
J gene: TRBJ2-1
CDR3 protein: CASSLQGYNEQFF
CDR3 DNA: TGTGCCAGCAGCTTGCAGGGATACAATGAGCAGTTCTTC

V gene: TRBV18
clone size: NA
D gene: NA
J gene: TRBJ2-2
CDR3 protein: CASSPKSAGELFF
CDR3 DNA: TGTGCCAGCTCACCTAAGAGCGCCGGGGAGCTGTTTTTT

V gene: TRBV27
clone size: few
D gene: NA
J gene: TRBJ1-5
CDR3 protein: CASSFQEGPQHF
CDR3 DNA: TGTGCCAGCAGTTTCCAGGAGGGGCCCCAGCATTTT

V gene: TRBV5-6
clone size: NA
D gene: TRBD1
J gene: TRBJ2-1
CDR3 protein: CASSVRDRIDNEQFF
CDR3 DNA: TGTGCCAGCAGCGTCCGGGACAGGATTGACAATGAGCAGTTCTTC

V gene: TRBV5-4
clone size: NA
D gene: TRBD1
J gene: TRBJ2-7
CDR3 protein: CASSLGRTGVYEQYF
CDR3 DNA: TGTGCCAGCAGCTTGGGAAGGACAGGGGTCTACGAGCAGTACTTC

V gene: TRBV4-3
clone size: NA
D gene: NA
J gene: TRBJ2-5
CDR3 protein: CASSQGDGGSQETQYF
CDR3 DNA: TGCGCCAGCAGCCAAGGAGACGGGGGTTCCCAAGAGACCCAGTACTTC

V gene: TRBV5-1
clone size: NA
D gene: NA
J gene: TRBJ1-4
CDR3 protein: CASRLSTNEKLFF
CDR3 DNA: TGCGCCAGCAGACTCTCAACTAATGAAAAACTGTTTTTT

V gene: TRBV5-1
clone size: NA
D gene: TRBD1
J gene: TRBJ2-5
CDR3 protein: CASSLQGPELQETQYF
CDR3 DNA: TGCGCCAGCAGCTTACAGGGGCCGGAGCTACAAGAGACCCAGTACTTC

V gene: TRBV7-3
clone size: NA
D gene: NA
J gene: TRBJ2-2
CDR3 protein: CASSLAGNTGELFF
CDR3 DNA: TGTGCCAGCAGCTTAGCGGGAAACACCGGGGAGCTGTTTTTT

V gene: TRBV7-3
clone size: NA
D gene: NA
J gene: TRBJ2-1
CDR3 protein: CASSPPGFPGGEQFF
CDR3 DNA: TGTGCCAGCAGCCCCCCCGGGTTTCCCGGCGGTGAGCAGTTCTTC

V gene: TRBV18
clone size: NA
D gene: NA
J gene: TRBJ2-7
CDR3 protein: CASEGGYEQYF
CDR3 DNA: TGTGCCAGCGAGGGTGGTTACGAGCAGTACTTC

V gene: TRBV6-2/TRBV6-3
clone size: NA
D gene: NA
J gene: TRBJ1-2
CDR3 protein: CASSYLQSNYGYTF
CDR3 DNA: TGTGCCAGCAGTTACCTACAGTCTAACTATGGCTACACCTTC

V gene: TRBV9
clone size: once
D gene: TRBD2
J gene: TRBJ2-2
CDR3 protein: CASSVGTGGNTGELFF
CDR3 DNA: TGTGCCAGCAGCGTAGGGACGGGGGGTAACACCGGGGAGCTGTTTTTT

V gene: TRBV4-1
clone size: few
D gene: TRBD1
J gene: TRBJ1-5
CDR3 protein: CASSPIRDRGLNQPQHF
CDR3 DNA: TGCGCCAGCAGCCCCATCCGGGACAGGGGGCTAAATCAGCCCCAGCATTTT

V gene: TRBV4-3
clone size: NA
D gene: NA
J gene: TRBJ1-4
CDR3 protein: CASSQEPGGGALANEKLFF
CDR3 DNA: TGCGCCAGCAGCCAAGAGCCGGGAGGGGGGGCCTTAGCTAATGAAAAACTGTTTTTT

V gene: TRBV4-3
clone size: NA
D gene: NA
J gene: TRBJ2-3
CDR3 protein: CASSQDLGGGTDTQYF
CDR3 DNA: TGCGCCAGCAGCCAAGATCTAGGAGGGGGCACAGATACGCAGTATTTT

V gene: TRBV3-1/TRBV3-2
clone size: NA
D gene: TRBD1
J gene: TRBJ1-1
CDR3 protein: CASSRDRGQGITEAFF
CDR3 DNA: TGTGCCAGCAGCCGGGACAGGGGGCAGGGGATAACTGAAGCTTTCTTT

V gene: TRBV30
clone size: NA
D gene: NA
J gene: TRBJ2-7
CDR3 protein: CAWDRGSEQYF
CDR3 DNA: TGTGCCTGGGACCGGGGGAGCGAGCAGTACTTC

V gene: TRBV10-3
clone size: NA
D gene: TRBD2
J gene: TRBJ2-2
CDR3 protein: CAISESGGLAGSTGELFF
CDR3 DNA: TGTGCCATCAGTGAGTCCGGTGGACTAGCGGGATCCACCGGGGAGCTGTTTTTT

V gene: TRBV7-2
clone size: NA
D gene: TRBD1
J gene: TRBJ1-2
CDR3 protein: CASSLVRDRGRGYTF
CDR3 DNA: TGTGCCAGCAGCTTAGTCCGGGACAGGGGGCGCGGCTACACCTTC

V gene: TRBV11-3
clone size: NA
D gene: NA
J gene: TRBJ1-1
CDR3 protein: CASSFGGVNTEAFF
CDR3 DNA: TGTGCCAGCAGCTTTGGTGGAGTGAACACTGAAGCTTTCTTT

V gene: TRBV28
clone size: NA
D gene: NA
J gene: TRBJ2-1
CDR3 protein: CASSLEFNEQFF
CDR3 DNA: TGTGCCAGCAGTTTGGAGTTCAATGAGCAGTTCTTC

V gene: TRBV29-1
clone size: NA
D gene: TRBD1
J gene: TRBJ2-3
CDR3 protein: CSGAGTENFGTQYF
CDR3 DNA: TGCAGCGGAGCCGGGACAGAGAATTTTGGCACGCAGTATTTT

V gene: TRBV5-1
clone size: NA
D gene: TRBD1
J gene: TRBJ1-1
CDR3 protein: CASSWDRGGRNTEAFF
CDR3 DNA: TGCGCCAGCAGCTGGGACAGGGGTGGAAGGAACACTGAAGCTTTCTTT

V gene: TRBV6-5
clone size: once
D gene: NA
J gene: TRBJ1-1
CDR3 protein: CASWGSTTTEAFF
CDR3 DNA: TGTGCCAGCTGGGGCAGTACCACAACTGAAGCTTTCTTT

V gene: TRBV10-3
clone size: few
D gene: TRBD1
J gene: TRBJ2-7
CDR3 protein: CATRNDRGAGEQYF
CDR3 DNA: TGTGCCACCCGAAATGACAGGGGGGCAGGGGAGCAGTACTTC

V gene: TRBV19
clone size: NA
D gene: NA
J gene: TRBJ2-1
CDR3 protein: CASSPSPGVGYNEQFF
CDR3 DNA: TGTGCCAGTAGTCCTAGCCCAGGGGTCGGGTACAATGAGCAGTTCTTC

V gene: TRBV13
clone size: NA
D gene: TRBD1
J gene: TRBJ2-4
CDR3 protein: CASSLSRTGALKNIQYF
CDR3 DNA: TGTGCCAGCAGCTTATCTCGGACAGGGGCGCTAAAAAACATTCAGTACTTC

V gene: TRBV5-1
clone size: NA
D gene: NA
J gene: TRBJ1-4
CDR3 protein: CASSLGGGREKLFF
CDR3 DNA: TGCGCCAGCAGCTTGGGGGGCGGAAGGGAAAAACTGTTTTTT

V gene: TRBV6-1
clone size: NA
D gene: TRBD2
J gene: TRBJ2-1
CDR3 protein: CASSEVGYAGRIEQFF
CDR3 DNA: TGTGCCAGCAGTGAGGTTGGTTATGCCGGGAGGATTGAGCAGTTCTTC